These 23 T cell receptor beta chains were sequenced from one sample in a study of shared T cell receptors in the human thymus. Only in-frame clones appear in the TCRdb table, and some are missing; sequencing was by immunoSEQ multiplex PCR. In the table there are fewer than 700,000 clones, approximately 90% of which are singletons. Separately, the same data were catalogued under a study of human thymus T cells.

Sequenced: thymocytes. The receptors were sampled from a boy younger than two with a congenital heart defect.

The chain carries TRBV27 and TRBJ2-1; 9 nucleotides line up with TRBD1. Germline loops: CDR1 MNHEY, CDR2 SMNVEV (reference sequence). After removal of 5 bases from V and 7 bases from J, the junction contained 15 bases not matched to a gene. The CDR3 spans 17 residues. CDR3 DNA sequence: TGTGCCAGCAGTGAACATTCTACCGGGACAGGGTGTAATGAGCAGTTCTTC. Its translation is CASSEHSTGTGCNEQFF.

The gene calls are TRBV29-1 and TRBJ2-6; TRBD2 might be the D (5 bases). The CDR3 covers 14 residues. In germline, CDR1 is SQVTM, CDR2 ANQGSEA. V lost 6 bases to trimming and J lost 3 bases, with 12 bases between them. CDR3 sequence reads: CSVNGLFGANVLTF. CDR3 in DNA: TGCAGCGTAAACGGACTCTTTGGGGCCAACGTCCTGACTTTC.

This clone was seen more than once but under ten times. The J gene is TRBJ2-1, the V gene TRBV5-8; 7 nucleotides agree with TRBD1. Germline values: CDR1 SGHTS, CDR2 YDEGEE. There are 15 residues in the CDR3. V lost 4 bases to trimming and J lost 8 bases; unmatched junction nucleotides: 12. The CDR3 sequence is CASSRITDRAHEQFF. DNA of the CDR3: TGTGCCAGCAGCCGAATTACTGACAGGGCCCATGAGCAGTTCTTC.

The J gene is TRBJ1-3, the V gene TRBV6-1; 9 bases match TRBD1. CDR1 MNHNS and CDR2 SASEGT come from the germline V gene. The CDR3 is 15 amino acids. V lost 6 bases to trimming and J lost 3 bases; unmatched junction nucleotides: 6. CDR3 residues: CASRDTGGGGNTIYF. The CDR3 region has the DNA TGTGCCAGCAGGGACACAGGGGGCGGTGGAAACACCATATATTTT.

The chain's CDR3 is CASHPLSGGEKLFF. CDR3 sequence (DNA): TGCGCCAGCCATCCCCTTTCGGGTGGGGAAAAACTGTTTTTT. The chain combines TRBV10-2 with TRBJ1-4, with D uncertain. This CDR3 is 14 amino acids long. Germline CDR1 is WSHSY and CDR2 is SAAADI. Trimming left V 8 bases short and J 8 bases short, with 18 bases between.

The V gene is TRBV28, the J gene TRBJ2-1; D is perhaps TRBD2 (6 bases). The CDR3 covers 14 residues. Trimming shortened V by 3 bases and J by 9 bases, and 15 bases separated the two germline ends. The germline V gene encodes CDR1 MDHEN and CDR2 SYDVKM. This CDR3 is CASSLTKRRGEQFF. In nucleotides, the CDR3 is TGTGCCAGCAGTTTGACCAAGCGGAGGGGTGAGCAGTTCTTC.

Remarks on this clone: In the same sample, other DNA sequences code for this CDR3. The V and J genes are TRBV5-6 and TRBJ2-7, with 9 bases lining up with TRBD1. The ends lost 5 bases at V and 5 bases at J; junction bases unmatched: 8. This CDR3 has 14 amino acids. Germline CDR1 is SGHDT and CDR2 is YYEEEE. The CDR3: CASRKDRGGDEQYF. CDR3 in DNA: TGTGCCAGCAGGAAGGACAGGGGAGGGGACGAGCAGTACTTC.

The V call is TRBV5-4, the J call TRBJ2-7; 9 nucleotides agree with TRBD2. In germline, CDR1 is SGHNT, CDR2 YYREEE (reference sequence). The CDR3 has 15 residues. With 0 bases clipped from V and 5 bases from J, the junction kept 6 bases outside the gene matches. CDR3 amino acids: CASSLARTSAHEQYF. In nucleotides, the CDR3 is TGTGCCAGCAGCTTGGCGCGGACTAGCGCCCACGAGCAGTACTTC.

The chain combines TRBV25-1 with TRBJ2-3, with a tentative D call TRBD2 (6 bases). Germline loops: CDR1 MGHDK, CDR2 SYGVNS. The CDR3 extends over 15 amino acids. The V and J ends lost 5 bases and 5 bases respectively, with 17 bases between them. The CDR3 loop is CASSKLATKGDTQYF. For the CDR3, the DNA is TGTGCCAGCAGTAAACTAGCTACTAAGGGAGATACGCAGTATTTT.

This clone was seen only once. The chain links TRBV29-1 to TRBJ2-1; 10 nucleotides agree with TRBD1. V gave up 7 bases and J gave up 3 bases; unmatched junction bases: 9. Germline-derived CDR1 and CDR2 are SQVTM and ANQGSEA. The CDR3 is made up of 15 amino acids. CDR3 loop: CSGAWDRGIYNEQFF. The CDR3 coding sequence is TGCAGCGGGGCGTGGGACAGGGGTATCTACAATGAGCAGTTCTTC.

The chain employs TRBV29-1 and TRBJ2-1, with a possible D match to TRBD2 (6 bases). This CDR3 comprises 16 residues. Germline lookup yields CDR1 SQVTM and CDR2 ANQGSEA. Deletions cut 3 bases from V and 0 bases from J, with 15 bases between. CDR3 protein: CSVDGTFRSSYNEQFF. The CDR3 coding sequence is TGCAGCGTTGATGGGACTTTCCGTAGCTCCTACAATGAGCAGTTCTTC.

This clone was observed a few times. The genes are TRBV5-6 and TRBJ1-1, with D possibly TRBD1 on 6 matching bases. V lost 5 bases and J lost 1, with 9 bases in between. CDR3 size: 13 residues. Germline assignment: CDR1 SGHDT and CDR2 YYEEEE. CDR3 sequence (DNA): TGTGCCAGCAGACTGGACAGGAACACTGAAGCTTTCTTT. The encoded protein is CASRLDRNTEAFF.

The chain employs TRBV15 and TRBJ2-5, with 11 bases identical to TRBD2. This CDR3 contains 19 residues. With V trimmed by 0 bases and J by 5 bases, 14 bases remained unmatched. The V gene's germline CDR1 is LNHNV and CDR2 YYDKDF (reference sequence). CDR3 in DNA: TGTGCCACCAGCAGAGATACGGCTAGCGGGAGGACCCACCTTGAGACCCAGTACTTC. Translating it yields CATSRDTASGRTHLETQYF.

In its sample, this clone was seen a few times. The chain links TRBV19 to TRBJ2-2; D remains ambiguous. Germline V gene data show CDR1 as LNHDA and CDR2 as SQIVND (reference sequence). This CDR3 comprises 12 residues. Trimming stripped 5 bases from V and 4 bases from J, with 5 bases between. The CDR3 spells CASSSSTGELFF. As DNA, the CDR3 is TGTGCCAGTAGTTCGAGCACCGGGGAGCTGTTTTTT.

The J gene is TRBJ2-5, the V gene TRBV9, with 7 bases matching TRBD2. Germline V lookup: CDR1 SGDLS, CDR2 YYNGEE. The CDR3 consists of 15 residues. V lost 0 bases to trimming and J lost 1 base; unmatched junction nucleotides: 3. For the CDR3, the DNA is TGTGCCAGCAGCGTAGGGATAGCGGGCCAAGAGACCCAGTACTTC. This encodes CASSVGIAGQETQYF.

V usage is TRBV28 and J usage is TRBJ2-3; D is possibly TRBD2 (5 bases). Trimming left V 3 bases short and J 0 bases short, with 25 bases between. Per the germline V gene, CDR1 is MDHEN and CDR2 is SYDVKM. The CDR3 length is 20 residues. Written as DNA, the CDR3 is TGTGCCAGCAGTTTCCGACTATCCTCCAGCTTATTCCCTAGCACAGATACGCAGTATTTT. Protein sequence: CASSFRLSSSLFPSTDTQYF.

J is TRBJ2-5 and V is TRBV10-2; D may be TRBD2 (5 bases). The length of the CDR3 is 18 residues. V lost 2 bases, J lost 1 base, and 20 bases lay in between. Per germline, CDR1 WSHSY and CDR2 SAAADI. As DNA, the CDR3 is TGCGCCAGCAGTGAGCCCCCGGTCGAGCGGCTCATCCAAGAGACCCAGTACTTC. Residues: CASSEPPVERLIQETQYF.

In this sample, this clone turned up once. The chain joins TRBV25-1 to TRBJ2-1; no firm D call. Germline lookup yields CDR1 MGHDK and CDR2 SYGVNS. The CDR3 length is 12 residues. Trimming removed 11 bases from V and 5 bases from J, with 13 bases in between. CDR3 nucleotides: TGTGCCGTCCAGGATTTCAACAATGAGCAGTTCTTC. Protein sequence: CAVQDFNNEQFF.

The chain links TRBV7-3 to TRBJ2-3, with 9 positions matching TRBD2. From germline, CDR1 is SGHTA and CDR2 FQGTGA. This CDR3 comprises 19 residues. Unmatched junction bases numbered 18, after V lost 8 bases and J lost 0 bases. CDR3 region: CASSKTYGASGASTDTQYF. The CDR3 coding sequence is TGTGCCAGCTCTAAAACGTACGGGGCTAGCGGGGCTAGCACAGATACGCAGTATTTT.

The V gene is TRBV12-5, the J gene TRBJ2-7; 7 bases are a match to TRBD2. CDR1 is LGHNT, CDR2 FRNRAP, per germline. CDR3 length equals 15 residues. V shed 6 bases and J 2 bases; nucleotides not matched to a gene: 10. CDR3: CASGYPSREPYEQYF. The CDR3 DNA reads TGTGCTAGTGGCTACCCATCGCGGGAGCCCTACGAGCAGTACTTC.

The rearrangement links TRBV6-1 to TRBJ1-1, with D perhaps matching TRBD1 (6 bases). V shed 8 bases and J shed 1 base, with 11 bases lying between them. CDR3 length equals 13 residues. Germline assignment: CDR1 MNHNS and CDR2 SASEGT. The CDR3 region has the DNA TGTGCCAGCCTGGGACACACGAACACTGAAGCTTTCTTT. It yields the protein CASLGHTNTEAFF.

The chain carries TRBV10-1 and TRBJ2-7; a possible D gene is TRBD2 (5 bases). Germline V gene sequence: CDR1 WNHNN, CDR2 SYGVQD (reference sequence). CDR3 length equals 13 residues. Trimming took 0 bases from V and 4 from J, leaving 7 bases between them. CDR3 amino acids: CASSESRVYEQYF. CDR3 bases: TGCGCCAGCAGTGAGTCGAGGGTATACGAGCAGTACTTC.

V and J are TRBV6-1 and TRBJ1-2; no definite D call. V was trimmed by 8 bases and J by 3 bases, leaving 10 bases between them. Germline assignment: CDR1 MNHNS and CDR2 SASEGT. The CDR3 sequence is 12 residues long. The CDR3: CASGEGYYGYTF. The CDR3 bases are TGTGCCAGCGGGGAGGGATACTATGGCTACACCTTC.